This T cell receptor beta chain was captured by sequencing in a study of T cells in Graves' hyperthyroidism and ophthalmopathy. The study, taken as a whole, reports: The model's output predicted ophthalmopathy at a median of roughly seven months prior to onset. Among thyroid clonotypes expanded above 0.001, most also appeared in blood.

The CDR3 regions of TCR beta were amplified from RNA transcripts. In the first-round RT-PCR of the TCR CDR3, the HTBI primer set was used. TCRdb reanalysed the multiplex PCR reads using MiXCR and keeps one entry per CDR3 protein. The sample has about 520,000 distinct CDR3 sequences; around 22% are singletons. For this clonotype: Antigen: not known.

The V gene end was trimmed by 6 bases and the J gene end by 1 base; junction bases not matched to a gene: 9. There are 16 residues in the CDR3. This receptor was taken from a woman under 40 with Graves' ophthalmopathy. Sequences were obtained from blood. The chain carries TRBV12-3 or TRBV12-4 and TRBJ2-7; 10 nucleotides align to TRBD2. The chain's CDR3 is CASSVHDSGGSYEQYF. The CDR3 bases are TGTGCCAGCAGCGTCCACGATAGCGGGGGGTCCTACGAGCAGTACTTC.